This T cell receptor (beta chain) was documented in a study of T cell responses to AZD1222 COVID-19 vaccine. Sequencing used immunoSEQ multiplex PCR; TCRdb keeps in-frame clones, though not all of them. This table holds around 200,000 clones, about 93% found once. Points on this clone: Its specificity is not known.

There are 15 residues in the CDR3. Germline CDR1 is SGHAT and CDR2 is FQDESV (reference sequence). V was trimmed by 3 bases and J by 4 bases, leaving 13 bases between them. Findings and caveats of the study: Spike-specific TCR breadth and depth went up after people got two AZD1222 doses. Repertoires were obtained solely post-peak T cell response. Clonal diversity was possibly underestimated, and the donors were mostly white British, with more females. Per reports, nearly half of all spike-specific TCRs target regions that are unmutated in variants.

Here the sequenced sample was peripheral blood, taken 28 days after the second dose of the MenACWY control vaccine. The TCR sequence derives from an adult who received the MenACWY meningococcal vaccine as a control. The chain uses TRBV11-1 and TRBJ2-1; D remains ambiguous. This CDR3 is CASSFSPASYNEQFF. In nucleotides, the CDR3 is TGTGCCAGCAGCTTTTCTCCAGCGTCGTACAATGAGCAGTTCTTC.